This TCR beta chain was sequenced during a study of blood T cell repertoires in COVID-19 (dated by TCRdb to the early 2020s). Study-wide context: The collaborator samples originated in the United States, Italy and Spain and spanned the acute and convalescent phases of COVID-19. The samples were drawn from the first 160 participants of the ongoing ImmuneRACE study and from 1,254 subjects provided by 6 global collaborators. Where HLA class I and class II types were available, the types were taken from metadata supplied by the sample provider, not from assay-based typing. A freely available public database, intended as a resource for researchers studying the immune response to SARS-CoV-2, is where the repertoires were released. Nearly every sample came with metadata listing a de-identified subject ID, COVID-19 status, age in years and sex. Subjects who had been exposed to COVID-19, were actively infected with it, or had recovered from it provided the deeply sampled blood TCRbeta repertoires that made up the dataset. The prospective study material was composed of cDNA or gDNA derived from T cells, B-cell-depleted T cells, or PBMCs. Broad study findings and their caveats: Clinical and demographic metadata were provided uncurated, with the amount varying by source and participant.

The germline V gene specifies SNHLY as CDR1 and FYNNEI as CDR2. The germline ends are 7 bases apart after V is trimmed by 2 bases and J by 2 bases. From its cysteine to its phenylalanine, the CDR3 spans 14 amino acids. The read is trimmed to its CDR3 DNA, 42 bases read in frame from base 1. TCRbeta CDR3 regions were amplified from genomic DNA by means of the immunoSEQ Assay, a bias-controlled multiplex PCR. Per the original workflow: The number of nucleated cells in each sample was estimated by amplification of reference gene primers within the assay. Sequence reads were collapsed and filtered to measure the absolute abundance of every unique TCRbeta CDR3 rearrangement. Productive Simpson clonality was computed per sample as the square root of Simpson's diversity index over productive rearrangements. TCRdb took this table from immuneACCESS and kept in-frame rearrangements with V and J called. Such tables lack part of the clones; where checked against another copy, unresolved V genes explain under half of the gap, and the rest is unexplained. V, J and clone size were drawn from that table, and D and trimming were deduced from the DNA. The sample contains 150,000 to 200,000 clones, over 80% of them found a single time. Roughly 4.9% of the sample goes to the ten largest clones.

Regarding this clone: Which antigen it targets is not known. Base quality data are lacking; no much larger clone is found one base away.

In the prospective study, participants were roughly 18 to 100 years old, resided in about two dozen geographic areas of the United States, and were enrolled through a virtual design. In the prospective study, cohorts were assigned on the basis of participant-reported clinical history obtained from a screening survey and a study questionnaire. Exposed participants had been in contact, within 2 weeks of entering the study, with a person who had a PCR-confirmed or clinician-diagnosed case of COVID-19. In the prospective study, mobile phlebotomists collected whole blood, serum and a nasopharyngeal or oropharyngeal swab from each participant. Over a roughly 2-month period, participants in the prospective study had the option of providing additional blood draws and questionnaires. Prospective study blood samples were shipped either frozen or at room temperature before DNA extraction.

The TCR originated in a man between 65 and 85 years old who had been exposed to COVID-19. Sequencing used PBMCs or T cells enriched from blood (not recorded which). Rearrangement joined TRBV2 to TRBJ1-5, with the D gene not confidently named. The DNA reads as follows: TGTGCCAGCAGTGAAAGGAGGGGCAATCAGCCCCAGCATTTT. The translation is CASSERRGNQPQHF. This CDR3, with the reference TRBV2 and TRBJ1-5 proteins standing in past its ends, gives the full variable domain EPEVTQTPSHQVTQMGQEVILRCVPISNHLYFYWYRQILGQKVEFLVSFYNNEISEKSEIFDDQFSVERPDGSNFTLKIRSTKLEDSAMYFCASSERRGNQPQHFGDGTRLSIL.